Shown below are 17 T cell receptor beta chains from a single sample sequenced in a study of technical replicates of blood from a few donors. Data came from immunoSEQ multiplex PCR; TCRdb stores just in-frame clones and leaves some out. The sample gives tens of thousands of clones, approximately 93% of which show up once; 0.35% to 0.45% is in the top ten. Sequencing input: T cells isolated from PBMCs. These receptors were obtained from a human donor in good health.

The J gene is TRBJ1-1, the V gene TRBV4-2, with D maybe TRBD1 (6 bases). Germline CDR1 reads LGHNA; CDR2 reads YNFKEQ. V lost 5 bases and J 4 bases, leaving 8 bases between the germline ends. The CDR3 is 12 amino acids. In nucleotides, the CDR3 is TGTGCCAGCAGCAGGGGGGGCACTGAAGCTTTCTTT. Protein product: CASSRGGTEAFF.

This clone appeared a few times. V usage is TRBV6-5 and J usage is TRBJ1-2; 7 bases match TRBD1. There are 13 residues in the CDR3. Trimming took 6 bases from V and 6 from J; bases not matched to a gene: 7. Germline loops: CDR1 MNHEY, CDR2 SVGAGI. The CDR3 region is CASRQIGTDGYTF. The DNA for the CDR3 is TGTGCCAGCAGGCAGATCGGGACAGATGGCTACACCTTC.

This chain connects TRBV11-2 to TRBJ2-7; possibly TRBD1 for D (6 bases). Trimming cost V 4 bases and J 3 bases, with 13 bases left between them. Germline lookup yields CDR1 SGHAT and CDR2 FQNNGV. The CDR3 runs 14 residues. The CDR3 sequence is CASSSQTGGYEQYF. The CDR3 DNA reads as TGTGCCAGCAGCTCGCAGACAGGAGGCTACGAGCAGTACTTC.

The chain has TRBV5-1 and TRBJ2-1, with D possibly TRBD1 on 5 matching bases. V lost 2 bases, J lost 0 bases, and 21 bases lay in between. Germline loops: CDR1 SGHRS, CDR2 YFSETQ. The CDR3 sequence is 19 residues long. The CDR3 sequence: CASSFAAQVPRSSYNEQFF. The CDR3 region has the DNA TGCGCCAGCAGCTTTGCTGCACAGGTCCCTCGAAGCTCCTACAATGAGCAGTTCTTC.

The sample holds a few counts of this clone. The gene calls are TRBV19 and TRBJ2-1, with 7 bases lining up with TRBD2. The CDR3 consists of 14 residues. V shed 7 bases and J 8 bases; nucleotides not matched to a gene: 11. Germline values: CDR1 LNHDA, CDR2 SQIVND (reference sequence). CDR3 nucleotide sequence: TGTGCCAGTACCTGGGCGAGGGAGGGCCATGAGCAGTTCTTC. Protein sequence: CASTWAREGHEQFF.

In regard to this clone: Compared with germline, one end of the junction differs, possibly owing to a read error. The V call is TRBV7-9, the J call TRBJ1-2, with 10 positions matching TRBD1. The CDR3 has 11 residues. CDR1 and CDR2 from the germline V gene are SEHNR and FQNEAQ (reference sequence). CDR3 sequence reads: CASSRGQGISF. CDR3 bases: TGTGCCAGCAGTCGGGGACAGGGGATTTCCTTC. Combining the CDR3 with reference TRBV7-9 and TRBJ1-2 gives the whole variable domain DTGVSQNPRHKITKRGQNVTFRCDPISEHNRLYWYRQTLGQGPEFLTYFQNEAQLEKSRLLSDRFSAERPKGSFSTLEIQRTEQGDSAMYLCASSRGQGISFGSGTRLTVV.

The V call is TRBV28, the J call TRBJ2-3, with 7 bases matching TRBD1. With 1 base clipped from V and 6 bases from J, the junction kept 13 bases outside the gene matches. The CDR3 runs 17 residues. CDR1 and CDR2 from the germline V gene are MDHEN and SYDVKM. The CDR3 is CASSLLARQGPEDTQYF. CDR3 coding DNA: TGTGCCAGCAGTTTATTAGCTCGACAGGGCCCGGAGGATACGCAGTATTTT.

V gene TRBV7-2 combines with J gene TRBJ2-7; 7 bases fit TRBD2. The length of the CDR3 is 13 residues. Germline loops: CDR1 SGHTA, CDR2 FQGNSA. The ends lost 10 bases at V and 3 bases at J; junction bases unmatched: 9. The CDR3, as DNA: TGTGCCACCCTGGGGGGGACGGGCTACGAGCAGTACTTC. Amino acid sequence: CATLGGTGYEQYF.

This chain uses TRBV6-1 with TRBJ2-7; no clear D gene. The germline V gene encodes CDR1 MNHNS and CDR2 SASEGT. The V gene lost 3 bases and the J gene lost 3 bases, with 9 bases spanning the gap. The CDR3 is 13 amino acids. The CDR3 bases are TGTGCCAGCAGTGATCAGGTTAACTACGAGCAGTACTTC. Encoded protein: CASSDQVNYEQYF.

This chain links TRBV11-2 with TRBJ1-5; no clear D gene. Deletions cut 5 bases from V and 1 base from J, with 12 bases between. Germline V lookup: CDR1 SGHAT, CDR2 FQNNGV. The CDR3 runs to 15 residues. The CDR3 spells CASSAEGSSNQPQHF. DNA of the CDR3: TGTGCCAGCAGCGCTGAAGGTAGCAGCAATCAGCCCCAGCATTTT.

CDR3 coding DNA: TGTGCCAGCAGCTTAGCCCTAGCGGGAGGGTACGAGCAGTACTTC. Translated: CASSLALAGGYEQYF. The V gene is TRBV7-9, the J gene TRBJ2-7, with 12 bases lining up with TRBD2. J was trimmed by 4 bases and V by 0 bases; bases with no gene match: 1. The CDR3 is made up of 15 amino acids. Germline values: CDR1 SEHNR, CDR2 FQNEAQ (reference sequence). The entire variable domain, with the rest obtained from reference TRBV7-9 and TRBJ2-7, is as follows: DTGVSQNPRHKITKRGQNVTFRCDPISEHNRLYWYRQTLGQGPEFLTYFQNEAQLEKSRLLSDRFSAERPKGSFSTLEIQRTEQGDSAMYLCASSLALAGGYEQYFGPGTRLTVT.

The chain recombines TRBV11-2 with TRBJ1-2; no clear D. CDR3 length equals 15 residues. Germline V gene data show CDR1 as SGHAT and CDR2 as FQNNGV. Trimming took off 0 bases at V and 6 bases at J, with 14 bases between the two ends. The CDR3, as DNA: TGTGCCAGCAGCTTAGATTATGGCGGGGTCGATGGCTACACCTTC. Protein sequence: CASSLDYGGVDGYTF.

The chain joins TRBV28 to TRBJ1-5; weak D call: TRBD1 (6 bases). V was shortened by 2 bases and J by 5 bases, with 10 bases between the two germline ends. This CDR3 has 14 amino acids. Germline V gives CDR1 MDHEN, CDR2 SYDVKM. The CDR3 sequence is CASSLNREDQPQHF. CDR3 nucleotides: TGTGCCAGCAGTTTAAACAGGGAAGATCAGCCCCAGCATTTT.

The V and J genes are TRBV10-3 and TRBJ2-1, with 7 nucleotides matching TRBD2. The V and J ends lost 0 bases and 8 bases, in that order; junction bases with no gene match: 7. This CDR3 has 15 amino acids. Germline CDR1 ENHRY, CDR2 SYGVKD. DNA of the CDR3: TGTGCCATCAGTGAGTCTCGCGGGAGTAGCTATGAGCAGTTCTTC. Residues: CAISESRGSSYEQFF.

CDR3 amino acids: CASSQELGAGDQPQHF. In nucleotides, the CDR3 is TGTGCCAGCAGCCAAGAACTAGGGGCAGGGGATCAGCCCCAGCATTTT. The chain employs TRBV4-2 and TRBJ1-5, with a weak D call TRBD1 (6 bases). V dropped 0 bases and J dropped 5 bases, with 14 bases sitting between them. The V gene's germline CDR1 is LGHNA and CDR2 YNFKEQ. The CDR3 spans 16 residues.

V usage is TRBV27 and J usage is TRBJ2-7, with a tentative D call TRBD2 (6 bases). Per the germline V gene, CDR1 is MNHEY and CDR2 is SMNVEV (reference sequence). This CDR3 is 14 amino acids long. Trimming cost V 9 bases and J 4 bases, with 19 bases left between them. The CDR3 spells CARSQTAGLYEQYF. CDR3 nucleotide sequence: TGTGCCAGGAGTCAGACAGCGGGCTTATACGAGCAGTACTTC.

This chain connects TRBV27 to TRBJ2-7, with unresolved D. The V end was cut by 0 bases, the J end by 3 bases, with 6 bases between. CDR1 is MNHEY, CDR2 SMNVEV, per germline (reference sequence). CDR3 length equals 13 residues. The CDR3 DNA reads as TGTGCCAGCAGTTTATCAGGAGTCTACGAGCAGTACTTC. Translating gives CASSLSGVYEQYF.